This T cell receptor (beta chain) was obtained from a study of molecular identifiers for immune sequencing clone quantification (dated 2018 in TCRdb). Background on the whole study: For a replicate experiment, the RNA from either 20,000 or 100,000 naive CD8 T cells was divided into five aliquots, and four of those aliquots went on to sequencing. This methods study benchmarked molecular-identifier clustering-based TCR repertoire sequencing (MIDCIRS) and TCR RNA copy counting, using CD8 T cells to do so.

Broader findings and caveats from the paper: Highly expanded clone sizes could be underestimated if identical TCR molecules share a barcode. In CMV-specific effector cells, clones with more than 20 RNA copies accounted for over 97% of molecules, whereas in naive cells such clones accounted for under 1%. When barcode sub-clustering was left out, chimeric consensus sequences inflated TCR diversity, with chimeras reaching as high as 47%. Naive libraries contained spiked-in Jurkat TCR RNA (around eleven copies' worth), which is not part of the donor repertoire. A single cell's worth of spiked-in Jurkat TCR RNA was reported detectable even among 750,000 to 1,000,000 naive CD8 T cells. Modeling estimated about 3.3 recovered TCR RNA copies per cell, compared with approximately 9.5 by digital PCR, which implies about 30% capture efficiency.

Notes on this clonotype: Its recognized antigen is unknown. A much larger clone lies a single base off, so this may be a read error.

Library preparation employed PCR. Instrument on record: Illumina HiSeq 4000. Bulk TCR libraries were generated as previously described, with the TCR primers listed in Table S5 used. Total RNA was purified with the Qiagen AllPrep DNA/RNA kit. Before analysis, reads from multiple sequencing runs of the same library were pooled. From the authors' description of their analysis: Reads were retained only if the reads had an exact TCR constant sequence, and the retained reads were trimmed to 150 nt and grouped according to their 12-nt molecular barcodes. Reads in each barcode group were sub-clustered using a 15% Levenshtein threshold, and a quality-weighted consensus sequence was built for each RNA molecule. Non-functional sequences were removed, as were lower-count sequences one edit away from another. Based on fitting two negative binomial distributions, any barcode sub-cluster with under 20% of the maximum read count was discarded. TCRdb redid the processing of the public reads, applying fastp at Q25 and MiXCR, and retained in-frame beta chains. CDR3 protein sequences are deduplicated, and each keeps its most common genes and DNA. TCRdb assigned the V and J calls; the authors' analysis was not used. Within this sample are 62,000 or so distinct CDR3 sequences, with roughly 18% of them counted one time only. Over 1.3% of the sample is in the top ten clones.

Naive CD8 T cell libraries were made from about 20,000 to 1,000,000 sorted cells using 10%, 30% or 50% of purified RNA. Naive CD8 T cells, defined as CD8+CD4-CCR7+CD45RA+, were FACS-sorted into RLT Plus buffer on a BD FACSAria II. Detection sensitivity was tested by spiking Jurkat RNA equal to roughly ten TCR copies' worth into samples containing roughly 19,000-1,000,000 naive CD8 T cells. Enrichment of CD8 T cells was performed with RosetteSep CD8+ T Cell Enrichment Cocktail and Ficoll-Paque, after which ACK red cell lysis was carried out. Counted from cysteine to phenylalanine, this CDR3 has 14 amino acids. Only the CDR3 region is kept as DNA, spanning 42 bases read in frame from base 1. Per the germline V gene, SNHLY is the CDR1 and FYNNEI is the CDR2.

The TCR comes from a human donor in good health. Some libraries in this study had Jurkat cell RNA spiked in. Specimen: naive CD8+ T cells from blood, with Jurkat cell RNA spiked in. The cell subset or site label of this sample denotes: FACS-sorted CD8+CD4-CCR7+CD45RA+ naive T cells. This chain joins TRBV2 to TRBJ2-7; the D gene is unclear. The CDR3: CASSADGGSYELYF. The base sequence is TGTGCCAGCAGTGCGGACGGCGGCTCATACGAGCTGTACTTC.